This passage covers 28 T cell receptor beta chains from one sample sequenced in a study of tumor-infiltrating lymphocytes in oesophageal squamous cell carcinoma. TCRdb re-analysed the PCR reads in MiXCR, keeping a single row per CDR3 protein. This table has approximately 18,000 distinct CDR3 sequences, 40% appearing once. The source material was blood. The receptors originated from a male donor with esophageal squamous cell carcinoma.

As DNA, the CDR3 is TGTGCCAGCAGGCGGGGGGGCTCCTACGAGCAGTACTTC. It translates to CASRRGGSYEQYF. V usage is TRBV6-1 and J usage is TRBJ2-7, with 9 bases lining up with TRBD2. V was pared by 6 bases and J by 0 bases, with 0 bases of the junction left unmatched. The CDR3 is made up of 13 amino acids. The germline V gene has CDR1 MNHNS and CDR2 SASEGT.

The gene calls are TRBV28 and TRBJ1-5; D not resolved. V dropped 5 bases and J dropped 0 bases, with 8 bases sitting between them. This CDR3 region has 14 residues. The germline gives CDR1 MDHEN, CDR2 SYDVKM. CDR3 protein: CASSRINSNQPQHF. In DNA form, the CDR3 reads TGTGCCAGCAGTCGAATTAATAGCAATCAGCCCCAGCATTTT.

The table lists this clonotype with many counts. V gene TRBV19 combines with J gene TRBJ1-2; weak D call: TRBD1 (5 bases). Per the germline V gene, CDR1 is LNHDA and CDR2 is SQIVND (reference sequence). The CDR3 spans 13 residues. V lost 6 bases and J lost 10, with 18 bases in between. The CDR3 nucleotides read TGTGCCAGTAGCCAGGGACCGCCTTGGATCTACACCTTC. It is translated as CASSQGPPWIYTF.

The sample holds a few counts of this clonotype. V is TRBV10-2 and J is TRBJ2-1, with 9 bases fitting TRBD2. The J call is doubtful: the DNA matches TRBJ2-7 better. This CDR3 spans 15 amino acids. Germline assignment: CDR1 WSHSY and CDR2 SAAADI. For the CDR3, the DNA is TGCGCCAGCAGTGAGCGCGGGGGGGCGGGCAATGAGCAGTACTTC. Protein: CASSERGGAGNEQYF.

The rearrangement joins TRBV4-1 to TRBJ2-5, with D maybe TRBD1 (6 bases). The better agreement between TRBJ2-7 and the DNA end casts doubt on the J call. Germline assignment: CDR1 MGHRA and CDR2 YSYEKL. The CDR3 sequence is 18 residues long. As DNA, the CDR3 is TGCGCCAGCAGCATACGACAGGTGCCAGGGGTTGGTTCCTACGAGCAGTACTTC. It is translated as CASSIRQVPGVGSYEQYF.

V usage is TRBV7-2 and J usage is TRBJ2-5; maybe TRBD1 (5 bases). V lost 5 bases and J lost 2, with 15 bases in between. In germline, CDR1 is SGHTA, CDR2 FQGNSA. The length of the CDR3 is 15 residues. Written as DNA, the CDR3 is TGTGCCAGCAGCCCGCGCCTAGGGGATCAAGAGACCCAGTACTTC. It yields the protein CASSPRLGDQETQYF. The full variable domain, completed using reference TRBV7-2 and TRBJ2-5, is GAGVSQSPSNKVTEKGKDVELRCDPISGHTALYWYRQSLGQGLEFLIYFQGNSAPDKSGLPSDRFSAERTGGSVSTLTIQRTQQEDSAVYLCASSPRLGDQETQYFGPGTRLLVL.

Comments on this clonotype: One end of the junction does not line up with germline, which may come from a read error. The chain uses TRBV7-6 and TRBJ1-6; tentatively, D is TRBD1 (5 bases). Germline loops: CDR1 SGHVS, CDR2 FNYEAQ. This CDR3 is built from 15 residues. The CDR3 loop is CASSLQGTSNSPLHF. CDR3 nucleotide sequence: TGTGCCAGCAGCTTACAGGGTACATCTAATTCACCCCTCCACTTC. Together with reference TRBV7-6 and TRBJ1-6, the CDR3 gives the full variable domain: GAGVSQSPRYKVTKRGQDVALRCDPISGHVSLYWYRQALGQGPEFLTYFNYEAQQDKSGLPNDRFSAERPEGSISTLTIQRTEQRDSAMYRCASSLQGTSNSPLHFGNGTRLTVT.

The gene calls are TRBV6-1 and TRBJ1-5; unclear D gene. In germline, CDR1 is MNHNS, CDR2 SASEGT. Deletions cut 2 bases from V and 0 bases from J, with 8 bases between. The length of the CDR3 is 15 residues. CDR3 region: CASSEPNYSNQPQHF. DNA of the CDR3: TGTGCCAGCAGTGAACCCAACTATAGCAATCAGCCCCAGCATTTT.

The chain is built from TRBV7-9 and TRBJ2-1; 9 bases map to TRBD2. V lost 1 base, J lost 9 bases, and 4 bases stayed unmatched. Germline loops: CDR1 SEHNR, CDR2 FQNEAQ (reference sequence). The CDR3 extends over 14 amino acids. CDR3 region: CASSLEWREGEQFF. In nucleotides, the CDR3 is TGTGCCAGCAGCTTAGAGTGGCGGGAGGGTGAGCAGTTCTTC.

J is TRBJ2-3 and V is TRBV7-3, with D possibly being TRBD2 (6 bases). The V end was cut by 1 base, the J end by 2 bases, with 7 bases between. The V gene's germline CDR1 is SGHTA and CDR2 FQGTGA. The CDR3 runs to 14 residues. CDR3 DNA: TGTGCCAGCAGCTTAATGGACTACACAGATACGCAGTATTTT. It specifies CASSLMDYTDTQYF.

V and J are TRBV7-6 and TRBJ2-1; D may be TRBD1 or TRBD2 (5 bases each). CDR1 is SGHVS, CDR2 FNYEAQ, per germline. V lost 4 bases to trimming and J lost 2 bases, with 18 bases between them. CDR3 length: 17 residues. CDR3 nucleotide sequence: TGTGCCAGCAGCTCGGGGTCGGGGCAGGGCCCCTACAATGAGCAGTTCTTC. Protein product: CASSSGSGQGPYNEQFF.

Worth noting for this clonotype: It may be a read error: a sequence one base away is much more abundant. The chain links TRBV12-3 or TRBV12-4 to TRBJ2-4; maybe TRBD2 (7 bases). The J call may be mistaken, given a closer DNA end match to TRBJ2-7. The CDR3 covers 13 residues. The DNA for the CDR3 is TGTGCCAGCAGTCAGGGGACTATGTACGAGCAGTACTTC. As protein: CASSQGTMYEQYF.

Judged by abundance, this clonotype is medium-sized (0.01 to 0.1%). This chain joins TRBV6-1 and TRBJ1-2; 8 positions agree with TRBD1. The trim removed 7 bases at V and 7 bases at J, leaving 5 bases unmatched. The CDR3 length is 12 residues. Germline V gene sequence: CDR1 MNHNS, CDR2 SASEGT. As DNA, the CDR3 is TGTGCCAGCACGGACAGGGTAGCTGGCTACACCTTC. Encoded protein: CASTDRVAGYTF.

This chain links TRBV7-8 with TRBJ2-1; the match to TRBD1 covers 9 bases. The last part of the DNA fits TRBJ2-5 better; the J call may be wrong. The CDR3 is 15 residues long. Germline assignment: CDR1 SGHVS and CDR2 FQNEAQ. The CDR3: CASSLGGQGQETQYF. In DNA form, the CDR3 reads TGTGCCAGCAGCTTAGGGGGACAGGGCCAAGAGACCCAGTACTTC.

By share of the sample, this clonotype is medium-sized. This sequence joins TRBV12-3 or TRBV12-4 and TRBJ2-1; perhaps D is TRBD1 or TRBD2 (5 bases each). V lost 3 bases to trimming and J lost 5 bases, with 11 bases between them. The CDR3 is 14 residues long. CDR3 amino acids: CASSLIPGHNEQFF. The CDR3 region has the DNA TGTGCCAGCAGTTTGATCCCGGGACACAATGAGCAGTTCTTC.

This clonotype was recorded at least ten times. With a much larger clone just one base away, this may be a read error. The chain has TRBV7-9 and TRBJ2-1; 7 nucleotides match TRBD2. The end of the DNA fits TRBJ2-7 better, so the J call may be wrong. This CDR3 has 16 residues. Germline values: CDR1 SEHNR, CDR2 FQNEAQ (reference sequence). The CDR3 loop is CASSPASSGTYNEQYF. In nucleotides, the CDR3 is TGTGCCAGCAGCCCCGCCTCTAGCGGAACCTACAATGAGCAGTACTTC.

As regards this clonotype: No conserved phenylalanine or tryptophan ends this CDR3, so it is likely a read error. The limits of the CDR3 on the DNA are not certain, so only TCRdb's listed CDR3 is given. The rearrangement joins TRBV7-6 to TRBJ2-6; the table's D call of TRBD1 was not tested on the DNA. The CDR3 comprises 18 residues, both ends counted. CDR1 and CDR2 (germline): SGHVS, FNYEAQ. This CDR3 reads CASSRDRGLASYEQYFGA.

This clonotype was counted at least ten times. V usage is TRBV24-1 and J usage is TRBJ2-3; 8 bases fit TRBD1. J lost 7 bases, V lost 7 bases, and 9 bases had no gene match. Per the germline V gene, CDR1 is KGHDR and CDR2 is SFDVKD. The CDR3 consists of 14 residues. The CDR3 DNA reads as TGTGCCACCAGCAGCCGGACAGGGCAAAATACGCAGTATTTT. Its translation is CATSSRTGQNTQYF.

In regard to this clonotype: One end of the junction varies from germline; a read error may be responsible. This chain uses TRBV6-6 with TRBJ2-7, with D maybe TRBD1 (6 bases). This CDR3 has 14 residues. Germline CDR1 reads MNHNY; CDR2 reads SVGAGI (reference sequence). This CDR3 is CASSRQTGNSPLHF. The CDR3 DNA reads TGTGCCAGCAGTAGACAAACAGGGAATTCACCCCTCCACTTC.

A few counts support this clonotype. V and J are TRBV12-3 or TRBV12-4 and TRBJ2-3; possibly TRBD1 for D (7 bases). The DNA end is a closer match to TRBJ2-5, so the J assignment may be wrong. CDR3 length: 15 residues. The CDR3 region is CASSLNGRGEETQYF. In DNA, the CDR3 is TGTGCCAGCAGTCTAAACGGCAGGGGGGAGGAGACCCAGTACTTC.

This clonotype was counted ten times or more. The chain's CDR3 is CASGLGQGYAGANVLTF. For the CDR3, the DNA is TGTGCCAGCGGATTGGGACAGGGGTACGCTGGGGCCAACGTCCTGACTTTC. The chain links TRBV6-1 to TRBJ2-6; 10 bases are a match to TRBD1. The CDR3 runs 17 residues. CDR1 is MNHNS, CDR2 SASEGT, per germline. J gave up 2 bases and V 8 bases, and 9 bases lay outside the gene matches.

By sample fraction, this clonotype is medium-sized. The chain links TRBV7-8 to TRBJ1-3; 10 bases map to TRBD1. The germline gives CDR1 SGHVS, CDR2 FQNEAQ. V lost 5 bases and J lost 4; bases outside the gene matches: 8. The CDR3 totals 16 residues. CDR3 amino acids: CASSLRTGGEGNTIYF. In nucleotides, the CDR3 is TGTGCCAGCAGCCTACGGACAGGGGGAGAAGGAAACACCATATATTTT.

This clonotype was observed at least ten times. V gene TRBV5-1 combines with J gene TRBJ2-7, with 11 nucleotides matching TRBD2. Per the germline V gene, CDR1 is SGHRS and CDR2 is YFSETQ. V was clipped by 4 bases and J by 3 bases; unmatched bases: 6. This CDR3 has 15 amino acids. The CDR3 is CASSTGTSGNYEQYF. DNA of the CDR3: TGCGCCAGCAGCACGGGGACTAGCGGAAACTACGAGCAGTACTTC.

Many counts were recorded for this clonotype. CDR3 protein: CASQNSGSYEQYF. The CDR3 nucleotides read TGCGCCAGCCAGAATAGCGGCTCCTACGAGCAGTACTTC. The gene calls are TRBV5-1 and TRBJ2-7; D possibly corresponds to TRBD2 (6 bases). Germline assignment: CDR1 SGHRS and CDR2 YFSETQ. Trimming removed 7 bases from V and 0 bases from J, with 11 bases in between. CDR3 length: 13 amino acids.

Comment on this clonotype: The junction departs from the called germline gene at one end, perhaps through a read error. The genes are TRBV7-8 and TRBJ1-6, with unresolved D. Germline values: CDR1 SGHVS, CDR2 FQNEAQ. There are 14 residues in the CDR3. The CDR3 is CASSPLGIHYGQYF. CDR3 DNA sequence: TGTGCCAGCAGCCCCCTGGGTATCCACTACGGGCAGTACTTT.

The rearrangement joins TRBV7-9 to TRBJ2-5; possibly TRBD1 for D (6 bases). Germline V lookup: CDR1 SEHNR, CDR2 FQNEAQ (reference sequence). Trimming took 2 bases from V and 9 from J, leaving 19 bases between them. This CDR3 comprises 15 residues. As DNA, the CDR3 is TGTGCCAGCAGCTTAACAGGGAAGGATACCGTCGCCCAGTACTTC. Protein product: CASSLTGKDTVAQYF.

The chain couples TRBV12-3 or TRBV12-4 to TRBJ2-5; TRBD2 agrees at 13 bases. J was trimmed by 1 base and V by 5 bases; bases with no gene match: 4. The CDR3 consists of 16 residues. The CDR3 here is CASSLTSGGLQETQYF. DNA for the CDR3: TGTGCCAGCAGTCTGACTAGCGGGGGGCTCCAAGAGACCCAGTACTTC.

The chain recombines TRBV11-2 with TRBJ2-3; D may correspond to TRBD1 or TRBD2 (5 bases each). This CDR3 contains 15 residues. V was trimmed by 0 bases and J by 0 bases, leaving 7 bases between them. CDR1 is SGHAT, CDR2 FQNNGV, per germline. The DNA for the CDR3 is TGTGCCAGCAGCTTAGAGAGGGACAGCACAGATACGCAGTATTTT. Amino acid sequence: CASSLERDSTDTQYF.